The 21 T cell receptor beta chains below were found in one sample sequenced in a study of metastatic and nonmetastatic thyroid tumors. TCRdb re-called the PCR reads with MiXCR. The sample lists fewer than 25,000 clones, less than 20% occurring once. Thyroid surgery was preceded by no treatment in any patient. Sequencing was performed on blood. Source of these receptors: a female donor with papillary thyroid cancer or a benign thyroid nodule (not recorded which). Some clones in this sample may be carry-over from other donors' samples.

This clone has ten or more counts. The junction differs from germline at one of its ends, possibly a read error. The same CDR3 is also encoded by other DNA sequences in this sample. The CDR3 nucleotides are TGTGCCAGCAGTTTCCCGGGACTAGCGGGAGGATCCTACAATGAGCAGTTTTTC. Amino acid sequence: CASSFPGLAGGSYNEQFF. The chain couples TRBV6-2 or TRBV6-3 to TRBJ2-1, with TRBD2 identical over 15 bases. This CDR3 region has 18 residues. The germline V gene encodes CDR1 MNHEY and CDR2 SVGEGT.

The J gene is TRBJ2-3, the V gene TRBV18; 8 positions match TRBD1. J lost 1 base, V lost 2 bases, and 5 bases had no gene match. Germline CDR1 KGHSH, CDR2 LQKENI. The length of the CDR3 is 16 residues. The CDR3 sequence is CASSPIKGQGTDTQYF. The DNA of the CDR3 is TGTGCCAGCTCACCAATTAAGGGACAGGGCACAGATACGCAGTATTTT.

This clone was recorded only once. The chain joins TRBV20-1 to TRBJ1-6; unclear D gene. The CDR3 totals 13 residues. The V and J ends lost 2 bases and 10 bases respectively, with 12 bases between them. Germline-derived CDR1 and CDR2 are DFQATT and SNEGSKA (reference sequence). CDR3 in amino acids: CSARTRNDSPLHF. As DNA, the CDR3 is TGCAGTGCTAGAACCAGAAATGACTCACCCCTCCACTTT.

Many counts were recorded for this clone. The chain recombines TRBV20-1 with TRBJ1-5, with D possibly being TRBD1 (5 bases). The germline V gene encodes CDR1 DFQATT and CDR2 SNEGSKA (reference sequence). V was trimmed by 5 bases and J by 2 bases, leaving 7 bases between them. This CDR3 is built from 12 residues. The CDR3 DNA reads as TGCAGTGCTCTGGGGGGCAATCAGCCCCAGCATTTT. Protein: CSALGGNQPQHF.

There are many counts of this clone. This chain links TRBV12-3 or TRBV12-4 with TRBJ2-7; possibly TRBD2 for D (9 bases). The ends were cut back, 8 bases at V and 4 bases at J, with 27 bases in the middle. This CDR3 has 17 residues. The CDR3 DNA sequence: TGTGCCAGCGGATCCTCCAGGGGGCGGGAGGGCCAATACGAGCAGTACTTC. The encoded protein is CASGSSRGREGQYEQYF.

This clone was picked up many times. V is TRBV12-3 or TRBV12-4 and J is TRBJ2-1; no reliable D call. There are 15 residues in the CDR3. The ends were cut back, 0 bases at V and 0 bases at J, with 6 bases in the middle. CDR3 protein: CASSLAQSSYNEQFF. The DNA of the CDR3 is TGTGCCAGCAGTTTAGCGCAAAGCTCCTACAATGAGCAGTTCTTC.

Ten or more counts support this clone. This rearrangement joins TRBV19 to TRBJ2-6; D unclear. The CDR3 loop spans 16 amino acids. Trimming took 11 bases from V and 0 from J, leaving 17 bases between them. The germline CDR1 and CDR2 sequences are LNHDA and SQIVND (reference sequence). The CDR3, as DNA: TGTGCCTCGAGGATGCCCTCTCTCTCTGGGGCCAACGTCCTGACTTTC. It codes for CASRMPSLSGANVLTF.

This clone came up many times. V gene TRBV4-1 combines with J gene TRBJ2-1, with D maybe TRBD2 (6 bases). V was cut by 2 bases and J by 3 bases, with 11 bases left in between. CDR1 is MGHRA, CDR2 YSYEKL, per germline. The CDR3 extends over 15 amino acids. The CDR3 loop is CASSQRTMDYNEQFF. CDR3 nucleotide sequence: TGCGCCAGCAGCCAAAGGACTATGGACTACAATGAGCAGTTCTTC.

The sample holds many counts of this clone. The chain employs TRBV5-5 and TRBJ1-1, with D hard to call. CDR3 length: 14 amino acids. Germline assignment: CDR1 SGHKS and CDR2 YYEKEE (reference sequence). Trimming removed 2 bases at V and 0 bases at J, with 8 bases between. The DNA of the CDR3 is TGTGCCAGCAGCTTCGGGGTAGTGAACACTGAAGCTTTCTTT. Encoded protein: CASSFGVVNTEAFF.

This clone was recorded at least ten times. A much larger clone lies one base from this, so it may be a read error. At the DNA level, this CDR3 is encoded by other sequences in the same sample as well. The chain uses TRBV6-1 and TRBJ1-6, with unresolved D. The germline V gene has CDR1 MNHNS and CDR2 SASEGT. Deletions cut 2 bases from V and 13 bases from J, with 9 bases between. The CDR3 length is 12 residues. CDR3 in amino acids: CASSESRSPLHF. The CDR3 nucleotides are TGTGCCAGCAGTGAAAGTAGGTCGCCCCTCCACTTT.

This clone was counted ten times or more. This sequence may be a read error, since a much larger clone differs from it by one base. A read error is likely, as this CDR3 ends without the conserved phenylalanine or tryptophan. The CDR3 DNA is TGTGCCAGCGGCACCCATCAACCTGGAAGGCAGTACCTC. This codes for CASGTHQPGRQYL. V and J are TRBV28 and TRBJ2-7; D not resolved. The germline gives CDR1 MDHEN, CDR2 SYDVKM. The CDR3 is 13 amino acids. V gave up 8 bases and J gave up 9 bases, with 20 bases separating them.

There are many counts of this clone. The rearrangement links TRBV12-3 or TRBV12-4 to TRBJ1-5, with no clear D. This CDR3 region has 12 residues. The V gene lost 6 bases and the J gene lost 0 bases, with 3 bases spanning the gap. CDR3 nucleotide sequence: TGTGCCAGCAGAGCTAGCAATCAGCCCCAGCATTTT. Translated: CASRASNQPQHF.

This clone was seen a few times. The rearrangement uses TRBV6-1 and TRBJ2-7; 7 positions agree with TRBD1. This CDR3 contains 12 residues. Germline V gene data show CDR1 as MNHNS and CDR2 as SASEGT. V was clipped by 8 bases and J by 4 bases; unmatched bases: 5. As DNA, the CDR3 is TGTGCCAGCGACAGGGTTAAGTACGAGCAGTACTTC. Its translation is CASDRVKYEQYF.

This chain's CDR3 is CASSLGAGDQETQYF. DNA for the CDR3: TGTGCCAGCAGCTTAGGGGCAGGAGACCAAGAGACCCAGTACTTC. The rearrangement joins TRBV11-3 to TRBJ2-5; no clear D gene. Looked up from germline, CDR1 is SGHNT and CDR2 is YENEEA. CDR3 length: 15 amino acids. V lost 1 base and J 0 bases, leaving 9 bases between the germline ends.

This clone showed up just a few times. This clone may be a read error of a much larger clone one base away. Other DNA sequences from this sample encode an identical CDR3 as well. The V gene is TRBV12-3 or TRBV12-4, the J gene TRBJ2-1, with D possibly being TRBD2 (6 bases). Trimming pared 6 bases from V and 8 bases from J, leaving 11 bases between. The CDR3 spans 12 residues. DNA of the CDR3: TGTGCCAGCAGGTTCAGGGAGGATGAGCAGTTCTTC. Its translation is CASRFREDEQFF.

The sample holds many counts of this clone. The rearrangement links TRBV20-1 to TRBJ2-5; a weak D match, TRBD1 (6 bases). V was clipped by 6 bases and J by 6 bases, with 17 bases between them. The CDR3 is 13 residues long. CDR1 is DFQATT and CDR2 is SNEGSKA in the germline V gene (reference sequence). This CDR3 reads CSALPTGIQTQYF. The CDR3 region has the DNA TGCAGTGCCCTACCCACAGGGATACAGACCCAGTACTTC.

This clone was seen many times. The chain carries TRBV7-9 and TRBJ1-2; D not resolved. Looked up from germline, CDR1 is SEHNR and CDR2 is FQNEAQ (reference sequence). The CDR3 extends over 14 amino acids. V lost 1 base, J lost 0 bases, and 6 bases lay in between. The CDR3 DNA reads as TGTGCCAGCAGCTTAGACGGTTCTAACTATGGCTACACCTTC. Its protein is CASSLDGSNYGYTF.

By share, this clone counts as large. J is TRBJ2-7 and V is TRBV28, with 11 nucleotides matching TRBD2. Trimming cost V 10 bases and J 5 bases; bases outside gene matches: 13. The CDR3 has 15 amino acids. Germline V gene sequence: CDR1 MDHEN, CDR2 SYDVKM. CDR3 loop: CATTKDSGRAHEQYF. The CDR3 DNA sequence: TGTGCCACTACTAAGGATAGCGGGAGGGCCCACGAGCAGTACTTC.

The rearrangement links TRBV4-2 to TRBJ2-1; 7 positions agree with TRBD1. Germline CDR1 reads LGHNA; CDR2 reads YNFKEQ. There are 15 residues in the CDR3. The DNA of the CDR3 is TGTGCGAGCCGACCAGATGGACAGGTCCACAATGAGCAGTTCTTC. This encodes CASRPDGQVHNEQFF.

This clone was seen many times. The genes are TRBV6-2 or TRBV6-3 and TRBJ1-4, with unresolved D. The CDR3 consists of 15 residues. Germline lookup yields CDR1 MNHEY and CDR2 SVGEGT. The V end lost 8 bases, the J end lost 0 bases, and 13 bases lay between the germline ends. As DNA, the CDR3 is TGTGCCAGCGGAGGGCTACTTGCAACTAATGAAAAACTGTTTTTT. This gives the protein CASGGLLATNEKLFF.

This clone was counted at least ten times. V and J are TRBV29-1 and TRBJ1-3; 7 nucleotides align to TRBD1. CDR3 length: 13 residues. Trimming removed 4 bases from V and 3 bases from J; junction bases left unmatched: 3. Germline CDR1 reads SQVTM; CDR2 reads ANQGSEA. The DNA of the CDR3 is TGCAGCGTTGTCACAGGGGATGGAAACACCATATATTTT. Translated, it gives CSVVTGDGNTIYF.